These 29 T cell receptor beta chains originate from one sample sequenced in a study of T-cell reconstitution after alpha-beta-depleted transplantation in children. TCRbeta library construction was performed incorporating unique molecular identifiers. One entry per CDR3 protein, called by TCRdb with MiXCR from the PCR reads. The table shows some 200,000 distinct CDR3 sequences, with approximately 15% occurring only once. Material: PBMCs from the stem cell graft donor, obtained from the stem cell graft. The receptor set was obtained from a human donor who donated a stem cell graft to a child with acute lymphoblastic leukemia.

This chain connects TRBV29-1 to TRBJ2-6; D is unclear. The V end was cut by 2 bases, the J end by 0 bases, with 5 bases between. CDR3 length: 14 residues. In germline, CDR1 is SQVTM, CDR2 ANQGSEA. The chain's CDR3 is CSVEKISGANVLTF. CDR3 nucleotide sequence: TGCAGCGTTGAAAAGATCTCTGGGGCCAACGTCCTGACTTTC.

This clonotype has at least ten counts. The chain combines TRBV7-8 with TRBJ2-7; D ambiguous. The ends were cut back, 1 base at V and 2 bases at J, with 9 bases in the middle. This CDR3 is 14 amino acids long. Per the germline V gene, CDR1 is SGHVS and CDR2 is FQNEAQ. The DNA of the CDR3 is TGTGCCAGCAGCTTAGATTGGAACACCTACGAGCAGTACTTC. This encodes CASSLDWNTYEQYF.

In this sample, this clonotype turned up many times. The chain uses TRBV7-8 and TRBJ2-1; D may match TRBD1 or TRBD2 (5 bases each). Germline V gene sequence: CDR1 SGHVS, CDR2 FQNEAQ. V was clipped by 1 base and J by 7 bases, with 17 bases between them. The CDR3 is 16 amino acids. This CDR3 reads CASSLDLEGSANEQFF. The CDR3 DNA follows: TGTGCCAGCAGCTTAGATCTTGAGGGGTCGGCGAATGAGCAGTTCTTC.

The CDR3 DNA reads as TGTGCCAGCTCACCTTTAGGCCCACTATCTCAGAGGGGCTACGAGCAGTACTTC. Residues: CASSPLGPLSQRGYEQYF. V usage is TRBV18 and J usage is TRBJ2-7; D is perhaps TRBD1 or TRBD2 (5 bases each). V dropped 3 bases and J dropped 3 bases, with 24 bases sitting between them. Looked up from germline, CDR1 is KGHSH and CDR2 is LQKENI. The CDR3 is 18 residues long.

The rearrangement links TRBV12-5 to TRBJ2-1, with 7 bases matching TRBD2. The CDR3 runs 16 residues. CDR1 is LGHNT and CDR2 is FRNRAP in the germline V gene. With 0 bases clipped from V and 8 bases from J, the junction kept 10 bases outside the gene matches. The DNA for the CDR3 is TGTGCTAGTGGTTTGGTACGTGGCGGGAGCTTTTATGAGCAGTTCTTC. Residues: CASGLVRGGSFYEQFF.

This clonotype was seen a handful of times. The rearrangement links TRBV29-1 to TRBJ1-1; possible D gene TRBD1, 5 bases. Germline values: CDR1 SQVTM, CDR2 ANQGSEA. Trimming pared 4 bases from V and 1 base from J, leaving 10 bases between. The CDR3 is 13 amino acids. As DNA, the CDR3 is TGCAGCGTTGCGGGGGTGACGAACACTGAAGCTTTCTTT. It specifies CSVAGVTNTEAFF.

This clonotype was recorded at least ten times. The rearrangement joins TRBV6-5 to TRBJ2-3, with 8 bases identical to TRBD2. CDR3 length equals 15 residues. Germline trimming cut 8 bases from V and 4 bases from J; bases unmatched to any gene: 11. The germline V gene has CDR1 MNHEY and CDR2 SVGAGI. The CDR3 nucleotides are TGTGCCAGCCTTAGGCTAGCGGGCCTCGCAGATACGCAGTATTTT. Translating gives CASLRLAGLADTQYF.

In its sample, this clonotype was seen many times. The CDR3 DNA is TGCAGCGTTCTAACTGGGGATCAGCCCCAGCATTTT. Translation gives CSVLTGDQPQHF. The V gene is TRBV29-1, the J gene TRBJ1-5; D uncertain. CDR1 is SQVTM and CDR2 is ANQGSEA in the germline V gene. V lost 5 bases and J lost 5, with 10 bases in between. The CDR3 spans 12 residues.

This chain connects TRBV20-1 to TRBJ2-3, with D maybe TRBD2 (6 bases). Trimming stripped 1 base from V and 5 bases from J, with 10 bases between. Germline CDR1 DFQATT, CDR2 SNEGSKA (reference sequence). The length of the CDR3 is 13 residues. The CDR3, as DNA: TGCAGTGCTAGAGGCGGGACGAGAGATACGCAGTATTTT. Translation gives CSARGGTRDTQYF.

The chain combines TRBV11-1 with TRBJ2-4; TRBD2 matches 11 bases. The CDR3 consists of 17 residues. V was clipped by 3 bases and J by 1 base; unmatched bases: 5. Per the germline V gene, CDR1 is SGHAT and CDR2 is FQDESV (reference sequence). The CDR3: CASSLTSGIDAKNIQYF. CDR3 bases: TGTGCCAGCAGCTTGACTAGCGGGATAGATGCCAAAAACATTCAGTACTTC.

The table lists this clonotype with many counts. This chain joins TRBV7-9 and TRBJ1-3, with a weak D call TRBD1 (6 bases). V lost 6 bases, J lost 2 bases, and 17 bases lay in between. Germline-derived CDR1 and CDR2 are SEHNR and FQNEAQ (reference sequence). The CDR3 covers 16 residues. The CDR3 nucleotides read TGTGCCAGCAGACCCAATACAGGGCTCACTGGAAACACCATATATTTT. Translating it yields CASRPNTGLTGNTIYF.

Ten or more counts support this clonotype. The V gene is TRBV3-1, the J gene TRBJ2-7, with unresolved D. V lost 1 base to trimming and J lost 6 bases, with 10 bases between them. The CDR3 is made up of 13 amino acids. Per germline, CDR1 LGHDT and CDR2 YNNKEL (reference sequence). The CDR3 spells CASSQGVGGEQYF. The CDR3 DNA reads as TGTGCCAGCAGCCAAGGAGTCGGCGGCGAGCAGTACTTC.

In this sample, this clonotype turned up many times. V usage is TRBV28 and J usage is TRBJ1-4; D call uncertain. Trimming pared 5 bases from V and 8 bases from J, leaving 9 bases between. CDR3 size: 12 residues. The V gene's germline CDR1 is MDHEN and CDR2 SYDVKM. DNA of the CDR3: TGTGCCAGCAGTCCCCGAAGAGAAAAACTGTTTTTT. Its protein product is CASSPRREKLFF.

This clonotype was detected only a few times. The chain uses TRBV5-6 and TRBJ2-5; D is unclear. Germline loops: CDR1 SGHDT, CDR2 YYEEEE. V lost 3 bases and J 5 bases, leaving 11 bases between the germline ends. The length of the CDR3 is 13 residues. The CDR3 region is CASSYGSVETQYF. CDR3 sequence (DNA): TGTGCCAGCAGCTACGGGTCGGTGGAGACCCAGTACTTC. Looking up the rest from reference TRBV5-6 and TRBJ2-5 gives the full variable domain: DAGVTQSPTHLIKTRGQQVTLRCSPKSGHDTVSWYQQALGQGPQFIFQYYEEEERQRGNFPDRFSGHQFPNYSSELNVNALLLGDSALYLCASSYGSVETQYFGPGTRLLVL.

This clonotype was recorded many times. The J gene is TRBJ2-6, the V gene TRBV12-3 or TRBV12-4; D is unclear. The ends were cut back, 6 bases at V and 4 bases at J, with 13 bases in the middle. This CDR3 is built from 15 residues. The CDR3 sequence is CASSIVVQGANVLTF. CDR3 DNA sequence: TGTGCCAGCAGCATAGTGGTCCAAGGGGCCAACGTCCTGACTTTC.

This clonotype was counted ten times or more. The rearrangement links TRBV20-1 to TRBJ2-1, with a possible D match to TRBD2 (6 bases). The germline V and J ends were trimmed by 4 bases and 1 base, with 14 bases remaining between them. The CDR3 has 15 residues. Germline V gene data show CDR1 as DFQATT and CDR2 as SNEGSKA (reference sequence). In nucleotides, the CDR3 is TGCAGTGCTACCCCGGGGAGGTTATCCTACAATGAGCAGTTCTTC. It translates to CSATPGRLSYNEQFF.

This clonotype has ten or more counts. This chain connects TRBV5-1 to TRBJ1-6; no firm D call. Germline V lookup: CDR1 SGHRS, CDR2 YFSETQ. CDR3 length: 14 residues. Trimming took 1 base from V and 5 from J, leaving 7 bases between them. Here the CDR3 reads CASSLRADNSPLHF. The CDR3 DNA is TGCGCCAGCAGCTTGAGAGCAGATAATTCACCCCTCCACTTT.

This clonotype was seen at least ten times. The genes are TRBV6-5 and TRBJ2-1; D gene ambiguous. The CDR3 covers 15 residues. V gave up 4 bases and J gave up 4 bases, with 14 bases separating them. The germline V gene has CDR1 MNHEY and CDR2 SVGAGI. The CDR3, as DNA: TGTGCCAGCAGTTTCCAGATGGACCGATACAATGAGCAGTTCTTC. Amino acid sequence: CASSFQMDRYNEQFF.

This chain links TRBV5-1 with TRBJ2-1, with unresolved D. CDR1 is SGHRS and CDR2 is YFSETQ in the germline V gene. The germline V and J ends were trimmed by 1 base and 5 bases, with 4 bases remaining between them. The CDR3 contains 12 residues. CDR3 in amino acids: CASSLSHNEQFF. CDR3 nucleotides: TGCGCCAGCAGCTTGTCCCACAATGAGCAGTTCTTC. Combining the CDR3 with reference TRBV5-1 and TRBJ2-1 gives the whole variable domain KAGVTQTPRYLIKTRGQQVTLSCSPISGHRSVSWYQQTPGQGLQFLFEYFSETQRNKGNFPGRFSGRQFSNSRSEMNVSTLELGDSALYLCASSLSHNEQFFGPGTRLTVL.

This clonotype came up many times. The chain joins TRBV7-9 to TRBJ2-1; TRBD2 matches at 8 bases. This CDR3 region has 14 residues. V dropped 6 bases and J dropped 6; count of bases not matched to a gene: 7. Germline V lookup: CDR1 SEHNR, CDR2 FQNEAQ (reference sequence). The CDR3 nucleotides are TGTGCCAGCAGAGAAAGCGGGAGTAGCAATGAGCAGTTCTTC. Amino acid sequence: CASRESGSSNEQFF. Complete variable domain (other parts from reference TRBV7-9 and TRBJ2-1): DTGVSQNPRHKITKRGQNVTFRCDPISEHNRLYWYRQTLGQGPEFLTYFQNEAQLEKSRLLSDRFSAERPKGSFSTLEIQRTEQGDSAMYLCASRESGSSNEQFFGPGTRLTVL.

This clonotype was observed many times. The chain is built from TRBV12-3 or TRBV12-4 and TRBJ2-1; D gene uncertain. CDR3 size: 11 residues. V was shortened by 5 bases and J by 2 bases, with 1 base between the two germline ends. CDR3 coding DNA: TGTGCCAGCAGTGCCTACAATGAGCAGTTCTTC. This sequence encodes CASSAYNEQFF.

This clonotype was seen ten or more times. The rearrangement joins TRBV19 to TRBJ2-7; the D call may be TRBD1 or TRBD2 (5 bases each). The V end lost 10 bases, the J end lost 0 bases, and 16 bases lay between the germline ends. Germline loops: CDR1 LNHDA, CDR2 SQIVND (reference sequence). The CDR3 runs 14 residues. The CDR3 spells CATSRRDGSYEQYF. The CDR3, as DNA: TGTGCCACCTCGCGTAGGGACGGCTCCTACGAGCAGTACTTC. Filled out from reference TRBV19 and TRBJ2-7, the complete variable domain reads DGGITQSPKYLFRKEGQNVTLSCEQNLNHDAMYWYRQDPGQGLRLIYYSQIVNDFQKGDIAEGYSVSREKKESFPLTVTSAQKNPTAFYLCATSRRDGSYEQYFGPGTRLTVT.

This clonotype was seen many times. The chain recombines TRBV5-1 with TRBJ2-1, with a tentative D call TRBD2 (6 bases). CDR3 size: 13 residues. V lost 2 bases to trimming and J lost 7 bases, with 10 bases between them. CDR1 and CDR2 (germline): SGHRS, YFSETQ. CDR3 protein: CASSLLAENEQFF. The CDR3 DNA follows: TGCGCCAGCAGCTTACTAGCAGAGAATGAGCAGTTCTTC.

The table lists this clonotype with many counts. The J gene is TRBJ1-1, the V gene TRBV12-3 or TRBV12-4, with D perhaps matching TRBD1 (5 bases). The CDR3 contains 13 residues. V was clipped by 6 bases and J by 3 bases, with 11 bases between them. Written as DNA, the CDR3 is TGTGCCAGCAGCCCCGACAGATACACTGAAGCTTTCTTT. The encoded protein is CASSPDRYTEAFF.

The chain is built from TRBV5-1 and TRBJ1-1; D is possibly TRBD1 (6 bases). V was trimmed by 3 bases and J by 2 bases, leaving 17 bases between them. Germline V gene data show CDR1 as SGHRS and CDR2 as YFSETQ. The CDR3 extends over 16 amino acids. CDR3: CASSYRAGAFNTEAFF. The CDR3 nucleotides read TGCGCCAGCAGCTATCGGGCAGGGGCCTTCAACACTGAAGCTTTCTTT.

The table lists this clonotype with a few counts. The chain joins TRBV7-6 to TRBJ2-3, with D perhaps assigned TRBD1 or TRBD2 (5 bases each). The CDR3 runs 16 residues. The germline gives CDR1 SGHVS, CDR2 FNYEAQ. The V end was cut by 1 base, the J end by 0 bases, with 11 bases between. DNA of the CDR3: TGTGCCAGCAGCTTAGTAACGGGACCCAGCACAGATACGCAGTATTTT. Protein: CASSLVTGPSTDTQYF.

This clonotype was counted many times. The chain joins TRBV20-1 to TRBJ2-7; TRBD2 matches at 8 bases. This CDR3 is 15 amino acids long. The trim removed 7 bases at V and 2 bases at J, leaving 13 bases unmatched. Germline V CDR1 and CDR2: DFQATT, SNEGSKA (reference sequence). Here the CDR3 reads CSVAWGSGKPYEQYF. DNA of the CDR3: TGCAGTGTCGCTTGGGGTAGCGGGAAACCCTACGAGCAGTACTTC.

Ten or more counts support this clonotype. The chain links TRBV6-5 to TRBJ2-3; unclear D gene. Germline-derived CDR1 and CDR2 are MNHEY and SVGAGI. The CDR3 is 14 amino acids. With 1 base removed from V and 0 bases from J, the gap between germline ends came to 5 bases. The CDR3 reads CASSYLDSTDTQYF. The DNA of the CDR3 is TGTGCCAGCAGTTACTTAGACAGCACAGATACGCAGTATTTT.

This clonotype was counted many times. CDR3 DNA: TGTGCCAGCAGCTTGGTATTGGGACAGGGGGCCTCCGGGGAGCTGTTTTTT. Its protein product is CASSLVLGQGASGELFF. The chain links TRBV5-4 to TRBJ2-2; TRBD1 aligns across 12 bases. Germline V gives CDR1 SGHNT, CDR2 YYREEE (reference sequence). The CDR3 totals 17 residues. J gave up 6 bases and V 0 bases, and 6 bases lay outside the gene matches.